This is a list of T cell receptor beta chains from one sample in a study of shared clonotypes between healthy human individuals. Repertoires were generated with immunoSEQ multiplex PCR, while TCRdb's copy carries only in-frame clones and drops some. The table lists around 610,000 clones, roughly 96% of them singletons. Sequencing input: naive CD8+ T cells sorted from blood. These receptors were taken from a woman aged 25 to 39 in good health. Each CDR3 is given with its conserved first and last residue. A D gene is named only where the DNA matches it firmly. Clone size is given for some rows only: seen once, a few or many times, or a class if the clone is expanded.

V gene: TRBV27; D gene: TRBD1; clone size: .; J gene: TRBJ2-7; CDR3 DNA: TGTGCCAGCAGTGAGCGACAGGGGTGGGAGCAGTACTTC; CDR3 protein: CASSERQGWEQYF
V gene: TRBV27; D gene: TRBD1; clone size: .; J gene: TRBJ2-1; CDR3 DNA: TGTGCCAGCAGTTTAGAGGGGGCCTATGAGCAGTTCTTC; CDR3 protein: CASSLEGAYEQFF
V gene: TRBV7-9; D gene: .; clone size: once; J gene: TRBJ1-2; CDR3 DNA: TGTGCCAGCAGCGCAGGCCCCCCGAAGCGCTACACCTTC; CDR3 protein: CASSAGPPKRYTF
V gene: TRBV2; D gene: TRBD1; clone size: .; J gene: TRBJ2-7; CDR3 DNA: TGTGCCAGCAGTGGAGGGGACAGGAGCTCCTACGAGCAGTACTTC; CDR3 protein: CASSGGDRSSYEQYF
V gene: TRBV29-1; D gene: .; clone size: .; J gene: TRBJ2-1; CDR3 DNA: TGCAGCGTTGAAAAAGACCGAAACTACTACAATGAGCAGTTCTTC; CDR3 protein: CSVEKDRNYYNEQFF
V gene: TRBV18; D gene: .; clone size: .; J gene: TRBJ1-2; CDR3 DNA: TGTGCCAGCTCACCACGGGACACAGCTAACTATGGCTACACCTTC; CDR3 protein: CASSPRDTANYGYTF
V gene: TRBV29-1; D gene: TRBD2; clone size: .; J gene: TRBJ2-7; CDR3 DNA: TGCAGCGTTGATCGTTGGAGCGGGAGCTCCTACGAGCAGTACTTC; CDR3 protein: CSVDRWSGSSYEQYF
V gene: TRBV27; D gene: .; clone size: .; J gene: TRBJ1-2; CDR3 DNA: TGTGCCAGCGGATCAGGGTTGGTGTCCTATGGCTACACCTTC; CDR3 protein: CASGSGLVSYGYTF
V gene: TRBV4-1; D gene: TRBD2; clone size: .; J gene: TRBJ2-5; CDR3 DNA: TGCGCCAGCAGCCAACTTCCAAGACTAGCGGGGCTGGGGGCCGAAGAGACCCAGTACTTC; CDR3 protein: CASSQLPRLAGLGAEETQYF
V gene: TRBV11-2; D gene: .; clone size: .; J gene: TRBJ1-1; CDR3 DNA: TGTGCCAGCACTCTCGTCTTGTCCGGGAAGAACACTGAAGCTTTCTTT; CDR3 protein: CASTLVLSGKNTEAFF
V gene: TRBV10-3; D gene: .; clone size: .; J gene: TRBJ2-7; CDR3 DNA: TGTGCCATCAGGGCCCCCGGGACTTTATACGAGCAGTACTTC; CDR3 protein: CAIRAPGTLYEQYF
V gene: TRBV30; D gene: TRBD2; clone size: .; J gene: TRBJ2-1; CDR3 DNA: TGTGCCTGGGGTACGGGACTAGCGGGACACAATGAGCAGTTCTTC; CDR3 protein: CAWGTGLAGHNEQFF
V gene: TRBV29-1; D gene: TRBD1; clone size: .; J gene: TRBJ2-3; CDR3 DNA: TGCAGCGACTCGACAGGGGTACAGTATTTT; CDR3 protein: CSDSTGVQYF
V gene: TRBV9; D gene: .; clone size: .; J gene: TRBJ2-7; CDR3 DNA: TGTGCCAGCAGCGTAGGAAGTCGGGCGAGCTCCTACGAGCAGTACTTC; CDR3 protein: CASSVGSRASSYEQYF
V gene: TRBV4-1; D gene: TRBD1; clone size: .; J gene: TRBJ1-3; CDR3 DNA: TGCGCCAGCAGCTTCAGACGGGACAGGGGGGCTTTCTCTGGAAACACCATATATTTT; CDR3 protein: CASSFRRDRGAFSGNTIYF
V gene: TRBV6-5; D gene: TRBD1; clone size: .; J gene: TRBJ1-1; CDR3 DNA: TGTGCCAGCAGTTCGACAGGGGCAGGAGCTTTCTTT; CDR3 protein: CASSSTGAGAFF
V gene: TRBV11-2; D gene: .; clone size: .; J gene: TRBJ1-3; CDR3 DNA: TGTGCCAGCAGCCCAAGACAGACCTCTGGAAACACCATATATTTT; CDR3 protein: CASSPRQTSGNTIYF
V gene: TRBV4-1; D gene: .; clone size: .; J gene: TRBJ1-5; CDR3 DNA: TGCGCCAGCAGCCAAGTCTTGGCTCGCAATCAGCCCCAGCATTTT; CDR3 protein: CASSQVLARNQPQHF
V gene: TRBV27; D gene: TRBD1; clone size: .; J gene: TRBJ1-2; CDR3 DNA: TGTGCCAGCGCAAACTCACGGGACAGGGCAGGCTATGGCTACACCTTC; CDR3 protein: CASANSRDRAGYGYTF
V gene: TRBV2; D gene: TRBD2; clone size: .; J gene: TRBJ2-1; CDR3 DNA: TGTGCCAGCAGTGCGATGGCGGGAGTTGAGCAGTTCTTC; CDR3 protein: CASSAMAGVEQFF
V gene: TRBV4-1; D gene: TRBD1; clone size: few; J gene: TRBJ1-2; CDR3 DNA: TGCGCCAGCAGCCAAGATCGCCAGGGGGAAGGCTACACCTTC; CDR3 protein: CASSQDRQGEGYTF
V gene: TRBV28; D gene: .; clone size: .; J gene: TRBJ2-2; CDR3 DNA: TGTGCCAGCAGTTCCCGGGGGGCGTCTGGGGAGCTGTTTTTT; CDR3 protein: CASSSRGASGELFF
V gene: TRBV28; D gene: TRBD2; clone size: .; J gene: TRBJ2-7; CDR3 DNA: TGTGCCAGCAGACCAGCGGGAGTCTACGAGCAGTACTTC; CDR3 protein: CASRPAGVYEQYF
V gene: TRBV27; D gene: .; clone size: .; J gene: TRBJ2-7; CDR3 DNA: TGTGCCAGCAGTTTATCTAGGGAGCAGTACTTC; CDR3 protein: CASSLSREQYF
V gene: TRBV19; D gene: .; clone size: .; J gene: TRBJ1-1; CDR3 DNA: TGTGCCAGTAGTACCCCTCCGGGACACAACCCCACTGAAGCTTTCTTT; CDR3 protein: CASSTPPGHNPTEAFF
V gene: TRBV5-4; D gene: TRBD2; clone size: .; J gene: TRBJ2-7; CDR3 DNA: TGTGCCAGCAGCCACGGGACTAGCGGGGCTACCTACGAGCAGTACTTC; CDR3 protein: CASSHGTSGATYEQYF
V gene: TRBV6-1; D gene: TRBD1; clone size: once; J gene: TRBJ2-7; CDR3 DNA: TGTGCCTGCGGACAGGCCAGCTCCTACGAGCAGTACTTC; CDR3 protein: CACGQASSYEQYF
V gene: TRBV4-1; D gene: .; clone size: .; J gene: TRBJ2-7; CDR3 DNA: TGCGCCAGCAGCCTATTCCGGGACTCCTACGAGCAGTACTTC; CDR3 protein: CASSLFRDSYEQYF
V gene: TRBV2; D gene: .; clone size: .; J gene: TRBJ2-1; CDR3 DNA: TGTGCCAGCAGCTTCGCGAATGAGCAGTTCTTC; CDR3 protein: CASSFANEQFF
V gene: TRBV25-1; D gene: .; clone size: .; J gene: TRBJ2-7; CDR3 DNA: TGTGCCAGCAGTGACAGGGAAGGAAACTACGAGCAGTACTTC; CDR3 protein: CASSDREGNYEQYF